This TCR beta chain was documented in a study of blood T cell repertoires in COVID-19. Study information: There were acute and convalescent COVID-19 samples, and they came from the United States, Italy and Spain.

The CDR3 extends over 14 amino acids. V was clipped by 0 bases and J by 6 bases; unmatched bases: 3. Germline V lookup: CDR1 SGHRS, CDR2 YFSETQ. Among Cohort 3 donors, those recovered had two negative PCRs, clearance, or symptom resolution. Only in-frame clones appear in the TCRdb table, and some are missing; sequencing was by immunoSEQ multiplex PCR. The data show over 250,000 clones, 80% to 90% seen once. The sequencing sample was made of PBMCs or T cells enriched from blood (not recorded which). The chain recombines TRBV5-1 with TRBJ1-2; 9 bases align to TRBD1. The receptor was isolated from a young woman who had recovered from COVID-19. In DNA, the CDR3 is TGCGCCAGCAGCTTGGAAGGGGACAGGGATGGCTACACCTTC. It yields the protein CASSLEGDRDGYTF.